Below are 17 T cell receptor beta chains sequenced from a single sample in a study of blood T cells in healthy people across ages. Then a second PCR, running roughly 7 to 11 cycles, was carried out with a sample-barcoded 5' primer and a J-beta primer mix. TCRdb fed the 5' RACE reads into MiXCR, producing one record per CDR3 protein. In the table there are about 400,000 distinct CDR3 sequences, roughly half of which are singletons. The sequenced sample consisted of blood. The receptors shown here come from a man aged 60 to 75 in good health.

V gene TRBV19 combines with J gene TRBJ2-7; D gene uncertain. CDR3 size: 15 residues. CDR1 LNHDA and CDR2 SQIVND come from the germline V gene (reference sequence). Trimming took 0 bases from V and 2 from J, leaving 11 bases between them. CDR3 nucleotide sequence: TGTGCCAGTAGTATAGACGTGAGTTCGGCCTACGAGCAGTACTTC. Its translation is CASSIDVSSAYEQYF.

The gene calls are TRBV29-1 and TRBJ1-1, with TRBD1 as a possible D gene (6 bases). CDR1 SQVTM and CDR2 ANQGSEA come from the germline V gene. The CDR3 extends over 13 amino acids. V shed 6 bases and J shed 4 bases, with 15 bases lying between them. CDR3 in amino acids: CSVVQGGGTEAFF. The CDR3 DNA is TGCAGCGTGGTACAGGGTGGAGGCACTGAAGCTTTCTTT.

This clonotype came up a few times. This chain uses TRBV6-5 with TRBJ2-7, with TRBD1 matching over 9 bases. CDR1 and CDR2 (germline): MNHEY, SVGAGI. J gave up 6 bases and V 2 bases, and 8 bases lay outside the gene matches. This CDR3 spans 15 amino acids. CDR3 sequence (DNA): TGTGCCAGCAGTTACGTGGGACAGGGAATTGGCGAGCAGTACTTC. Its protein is CASSYVGQGIGEQYF.

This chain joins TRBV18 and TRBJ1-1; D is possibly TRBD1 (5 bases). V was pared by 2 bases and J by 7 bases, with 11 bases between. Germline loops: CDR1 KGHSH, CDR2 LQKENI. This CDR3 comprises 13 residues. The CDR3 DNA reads TGTGCCAGCTCACCAGAGTGGGGGAGTGAAGCTTTCTTT. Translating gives CASSPEWGSEAFF.

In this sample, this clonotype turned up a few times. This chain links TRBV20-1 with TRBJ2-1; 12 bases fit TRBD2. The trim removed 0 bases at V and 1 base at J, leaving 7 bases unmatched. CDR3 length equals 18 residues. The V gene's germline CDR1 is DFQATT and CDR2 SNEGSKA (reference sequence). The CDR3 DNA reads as TGCAGTGCTAGAGATCACAGTGGACTAGCGGGATCCTACAATGAGCAGTTCTTC. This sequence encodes CSARDHSGLAGSYNEQFF.

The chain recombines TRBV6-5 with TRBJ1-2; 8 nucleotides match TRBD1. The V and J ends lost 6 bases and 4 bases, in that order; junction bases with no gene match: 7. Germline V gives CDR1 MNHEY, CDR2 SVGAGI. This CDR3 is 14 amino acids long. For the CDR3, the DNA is TGTGCCAGCAGAGAACCAGGGGGCGCCTATGGCTACACCTTC. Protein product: CASREPGGAYGYTF.

The CDR3, as DNA: TGCAGTGCTCCCATAGGGAACGCCTTAGCGGGACAGCAGTACTTC. Translated, it gives CSAPIGNALAGQQYF. The V and J genes are TRBV20-1 and TRBJ2-4; D perhaps matches TRBD2 (8 bases). CDR3 length: 15 amino acids. V shed 5 bases and J shed 13 bases, with 27 bases lying between them. Germline-derived CDR1 and CDR2 are DFQATT and SNEGSKA (reference sequence).

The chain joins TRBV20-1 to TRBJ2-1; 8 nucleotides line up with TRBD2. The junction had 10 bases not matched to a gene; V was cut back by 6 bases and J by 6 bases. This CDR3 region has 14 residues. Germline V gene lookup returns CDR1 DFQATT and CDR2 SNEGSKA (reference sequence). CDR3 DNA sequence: TGCAGTGCAGACCGTCGGGGGGGCAGCAATGAGCAGTTCTTC. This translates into CSADRRGGSNEQFF.

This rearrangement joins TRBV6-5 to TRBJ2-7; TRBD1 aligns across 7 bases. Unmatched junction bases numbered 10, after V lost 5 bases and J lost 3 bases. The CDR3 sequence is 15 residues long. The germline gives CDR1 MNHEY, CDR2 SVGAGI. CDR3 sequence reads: CASSAPRQGIYEQYF. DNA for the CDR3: TGTGCCAGCAGTGCCCCCAGACAGGGTATCTACGAGCAGTACTTC.

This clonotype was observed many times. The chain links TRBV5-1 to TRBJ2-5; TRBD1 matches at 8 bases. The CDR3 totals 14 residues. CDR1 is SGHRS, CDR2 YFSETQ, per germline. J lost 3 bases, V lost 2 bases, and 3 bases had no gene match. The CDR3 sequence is CASSLEDREETQYF. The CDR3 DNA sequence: TGCGCCAGCAGCTTAGAGGACAGGGAAGAGACCCAGTACTTC.

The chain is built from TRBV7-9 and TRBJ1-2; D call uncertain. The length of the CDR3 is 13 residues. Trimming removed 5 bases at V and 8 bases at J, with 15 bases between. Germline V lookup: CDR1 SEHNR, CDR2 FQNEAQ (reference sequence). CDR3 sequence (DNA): TGTGCCAGCAGCGCCGAGGCCCCGGGAGGCTACACCTTC. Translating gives CASSAEAPGGYTF.

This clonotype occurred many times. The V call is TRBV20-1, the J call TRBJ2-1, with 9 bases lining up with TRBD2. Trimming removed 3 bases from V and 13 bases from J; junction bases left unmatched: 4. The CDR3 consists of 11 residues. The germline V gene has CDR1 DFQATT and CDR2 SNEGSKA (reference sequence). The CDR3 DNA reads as TGCAGTGCTAGGGCGGGGACTAGCCAGTTCTTC. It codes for CSARAGTSQFF.

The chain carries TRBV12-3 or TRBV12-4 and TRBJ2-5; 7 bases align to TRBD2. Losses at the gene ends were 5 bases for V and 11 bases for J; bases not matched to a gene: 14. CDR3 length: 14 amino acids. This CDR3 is CASSPLAVNNEQYF. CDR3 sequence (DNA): TGTGCCAGCAGTCCCCTAGCGGTAAACAATGAGCAGTACTTC.

The CDR3 region has the DNA TGTGCCAGCAGAACTAGCGGGGTCTTAGGCGAGCAGTTCTTC. Translation: CASRTSGVLGEQFF. The rearrangement uses TRBV6-2 or TRBV6-3 and TRBJ2-1; 10 bases are a match to TRBD2. The CDR3 length is 14 residues. V shed 6 bases, J shed 10 bases, and the junction held 9 bases outside the gene matches. CDR1 and CDR2 from the germline V gene are MNHEY and SVGEGT.

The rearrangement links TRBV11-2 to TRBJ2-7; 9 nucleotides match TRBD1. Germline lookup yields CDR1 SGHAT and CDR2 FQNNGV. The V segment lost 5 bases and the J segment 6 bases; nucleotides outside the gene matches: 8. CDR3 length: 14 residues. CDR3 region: CASSRWTGVAEQYF. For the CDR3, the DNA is TGTGCCAGCAGCCGATGGACAGGGGTCGCCGAGCAGTACTTC.

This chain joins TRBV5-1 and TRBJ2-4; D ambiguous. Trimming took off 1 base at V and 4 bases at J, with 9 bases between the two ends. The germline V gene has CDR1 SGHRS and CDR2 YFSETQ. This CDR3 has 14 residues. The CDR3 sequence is CASSLLDPKNIQYF. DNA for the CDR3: TGCGCCAGCAGCTTGCTGGACCCAAAAAACATTCAGTACTTC.

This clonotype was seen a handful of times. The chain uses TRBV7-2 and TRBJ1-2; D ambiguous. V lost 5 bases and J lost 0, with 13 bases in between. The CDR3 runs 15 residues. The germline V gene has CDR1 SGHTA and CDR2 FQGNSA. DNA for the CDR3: TGTGCCAGCAGCCCAGCCGCGAATTCTAACTATGGCTACACCTTC. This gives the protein CASSPAANSNYGYTF. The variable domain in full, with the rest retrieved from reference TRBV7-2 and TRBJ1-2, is GAGVSQSPSNKVTEKGKDVELRCDPISGHTALYWYRQSLGQGLEFLIYFQGNSAPDKSGLPSDRFSAERTGGSVSTLTIQRTQQEDSAVYLCASSPAANSNYGYTFGSGTRLTVV.